One and the same sample provided the 8 T cell receptor beta chains below, sequenced in a study of control samples from healthy donors and cancer patients (dated by TCRdb to 2019 to 2021). The protocol used for the library was the immunoSEQ multiplex PCR assay. The table comes from immuneACCESS by way of TCRdb, which keeps in-frame sequences with V and J called. Part of the clones is missing from these tables; in studies checked, under half for an unresolved V gene and the rest for unknown reasons. The sample table shows about 89,000 clones, and 85% are seen once. The ten biggest clones cover over 2% of the sample. Sequenced sample: blood. These receptors were taken from a woman aged 40 to 55 in good health.

This chain uses TRBV2 with TRBJ1-1; 11 positions agree with TRBD1. V dropped 4 bases and J dropped 6; count of bases not matched to a gene: 7. The germline V gene encodes CDR1 SNHLY and CDR2 FYNNEI. The CDR3 totals 15 residues. CDR3 protein: CASSGGQGALAEAFF. CDR3 DNA sequence: TGTGCCAGCAGTGGAGGACAGGGGGCGCTGGCTGAAGCTTTCTTT.

V usage is TRBV4-3 and J usage is TRBJ1-4, with D perhaps TRBD1 (6 bases). The V end lost 2 bases, the J end lost 2 bases, and 9 bases lay between the germline ends. The CDR3 is 15 amino acids. Per the germline V gene, CDR1 is LGHNA and CDR2 is YSLEER. The CDR3 protein is CASSQRGRTNEKLFF. The CDR3 DNA is TGCGCCAGCAGCCAAAGGGGGAGGACTAATGAAAAACTGTTTTTT.

This sequence joins TRBV4-3 and TRBJ2-3; D is perhaps TRBD2 (5 bases). V lost 1 base to trimming and J lost 4 bases, with 9 bases between them. This CDR3 has 14 amino acids. Looked up from germline, CDR1 is LGHNA and CDR2 is YSLEER. The CDR3 region has the DNA TGCGCCAGCAGCCAAGGTGGGAGTTCAGATACGCAGTATTTT. Its protein product is CASSQGGSSDTQYF.

V is TRBV5-1 and J is TRBJ2-7; 9 nucleotides agree with TRBD1. The length of the CDR3 is 14 residues. Germline CDR1 reads SGHRS; CDR2 reads YFSETQ. V lost 4 bases and J lost 6; bases outside the gene matches: 8. The DNA for the CDR3 is TGCGCCAGCAGCAGATCCGGGACAGGGTCCGAGCAGTACTTC. Its protein is CASSRSGTGSEQYF.

The J gene is TRBJ1-5, the V gene TRBV7-9, with D maybe TRBD1 (5 bases). The V gene lost 5 bases and the J gene lost 4 bases, with 12 bases spanning the gap. The length of the CDR3 is 14 residues. Germline assignment: CDR1 SEHNR and CDR2 FQNEAQ (reference sequence). The CDR3 region has the DNA TGTGCCAGCAGCCCCGGGACCTTGAATCAGCCCCAGCATTTT. As protein: CASSPGTLNQPQHF.

The gene calls are TRBV5-1 and TRBJ1-4, with D uncertain. V was cut by 5 bases and J by 6 bases, with 11 bases left in between. Germline-derived CDR1 and CDR2 are SGHRS and YFSETQ. This CDR3 is 13 amino acids long. In nucleotides, the CDR3 is TGCGCCAGCAGTGAACCGGGTCATGAAAAACTGTTTTTT. Its translation: CASSEPGHEKLFF.

The V and J genes are TRBV30 and TRBJ1-5, with D possibly TRBD1 on 6 matching bases. The CDR3 runs to 15 residues. V lost 2 bases, J lost 2 bases, and 13 bases lay in between. Germline lookup yields CDR1 GTSNPN and CDR2 SVGIG (reference sequence). CDR3 residues: CAWSYTGRGNQPQHF. The CDR3 DNA reads TGTGCCTGGAGTTACACAGGGCGAGGCAATCAGCCCCAGCATTTT.

In DNA, the CDR3 is TGTGCCAGCAGCTTGGACAATAAACCCCTCCACTTT. It yields the protein CASSLDNKPLHF. This chain links TRBV11-3 with TRBJ1-6, with a weak D call TRBD1 (5 bases). The CDR3 has 12 amino acids. The germline V gene encodes CDR1 SGHNT and CDR2 YENEEA. Trimming cost V 3 bases and J 12 bases, with 9 bases left between them.